This entry describes one TCR beta chain. This entry comes from a study of ipilimumab plus nivolumab after autologous stem cell transplantation. This CDR3 is 15 amino acids long. TCRdb keeps only in-frame clones here, not all; method: immunoSEQ multiplex PCR. The table shows around 3,500 clones, with over 75% occurring only once. This chain uses TRBV21-1 with TRBJ2-5; the tabulated D call, TRBD2, remains unverified against the DNA. TRBV21-1 is a pseudogene. The receptor was derived from a male donor with multiple myeloma. The source was PBMCs, collected in a trial of ipilimumab plus nivolumab as post-transplant consolidation. CDR3 region: CASPTGLAGSETQYF. CDR3 in DNA: TGTGCCAGCCCCACGGGACTAGCGGGATCAGAGACCCAGTACTTC.